This TCR beta chain was captured in a study of human T cells and chemical hapten exposure. The sample's time point: patch test 3, about 24 weeks after DPC sensitization. Treatment noted: therapeutic diphenylcyclopropenone sensitization with weekly scalp DPC. TCRdb ran MiXCR on the RACE reads and lists one entry per CDR3 protein. This table has about 90,000 distinct CDR3 sequences, approximately 11% appearing once. This clonotype showed up many times. The sequences come from whole blood, collected in connection with sensitization to the hapten diphenylcyclopropenone (DPC). This TCR derives from a woman aged 25 to 45 with alopecia areata. Some clones in this sample may be carry-over from other donors' samples.

Here the CDR3 reads CASSRRGSTGGYGYTF. CDR3 nucleotides: TGTGCCAGCAGCCGACGCGGGTCGACAGGGGGCTATGGCTACACCTTC. This chain joins TRBV6-5 and TRBJ1-2, with 9 nucleotides matching TRBD1. The CDR3 spans 16 residues. Germline trimming cut 6 bases from V and 4 bases from J; bases unmatched to any gene: 12. CDR1 and CDR2 (germline): MNHEY, SVGAGI.